This TCR beta chain emerged from a study of tumor-infiltrating lymphocytes in primary liver carcinoma. The study's findings and limits: Tumor top-250-clone fraction significantly exceeded that of blood (p = 0.039). Less overlap was seen in tumor-adjacent and tumor-blood pairs than in tumor region pairs.

A single count supports this clonotype. The antigen is unknown. A primer matching the constant region was used to make TCR beta cDNA from approximately 0.45 ug of total RNA. Employing slightly modified ARM-PCR, three nested multiplex PCR rounds were run, and these gave rise to the TCR beta libraries. The first two PCR rounds used TRBV1-TRBV30 primers with a Cbeta primer, roughly 10 cycles each. TCRdb re-analysed the multiplex PCR reads in MiXCR, keeping a single row per CDR3 protein. The data hold 25,000 or so distinct CDR3 sequences, with more than 70% observed a single time. Germline lookup yields CDR1 MGHRA and CDR2 YSYEKL. The CDR3 sequence is 15 residues long. RNA and DNA were co-extracted from approximately 20-30 mg of unsorted bulk tissue.

Source material: liver tumor tissue from sampling region 5. Stated subset: tumor region T5, tumor centre. J is TRBJ2-1 and V is TRBV4-1; tentative D call: TRBD2 (6 bases). The receptor was derived from a woman in her twenties or thirties with primary liver carcinoma and hepatitis B virus infection. CDR3 coding DNA: TGCACCAACAGCCAAGATGGTCTAGCGTGGGACGAGCAGTTCTTC. It is translated as CTNSQDGLAWDEQFF.